This T cell receptor beta chain was captured by sequencing in a study of spatial heterogeneity in lung cancer. On the study more broadly: TCR transcript abundance in tumor regions was strongly correlated with the T cell module score obtained from matched bulk RNA-seq. Findings and limits, study-wide: Mutation counts in tumors were tracked by counts of expanded intratumoral alpha and beta TCRs.

Time point described: sample taken at primary tumor resection. Whole RNA, isolated from tumor, nontumor lung or frozen PBMC, was sequenced without prior sorting. This clonotype appeared many times. The target antigen is unknown. Using its own MiXCR run on the 5' RACE reads, TCRdb lists one record per CDR3 protein. The sample comprises more than 9,500 distinct CDR3 sequences, less than 15% of which are singletons, and 15% to 18% rests with the top ten. Germline CDR1 is WSHSY and CDR2 is SAAADI. This CDR3 is 14 amino acids long. The V gene end was trimmed by 7 bases and the J gene end by 12 bases; junction bases not matched to a gene: 11.

The sequence was collected from a male donor with early-stage non-small cell lung cancer. The starting material was lung tumor tissue, obtained at surgery. V gene TRBV10-2 combines with J gene TRBJ2-1; TRBD2 matches at 11 bases. CDR3 nucleotides: TGCGCCAGCACTCTTAGCGGGAGGGGGGGAATGCAGTTCTTC. This codes for CASTLSGRGGMQFF.